Shown below are 21 T cell receptor beta chains from a single sample sequenced in a study of cytomegalovirus exposure and HLA in healthy donors (dated by TCRdb to the late 2010s). The library was obtained by the immunoSEQ multiplex PCR assay. A mixture of 60 forward primers for TCR Vbeta segments and 13 reverse primers for TCR Jbeta segments was used in the multiplex PCR. Here the immuneACCESS table is served through TCRdb, limited to in-frame sequences with V and J called. Missing clones are a known gap in these copies; in checked studies unresolved V genes cover under half, and the rest lacks a known reason. This sample is represented by around 95,000 clones; around 86% of them were singletons. The top ten clones comprise under 4.5% of the sample. Sequencing used PBMCs. These receptors were collected from a female donor in good health and CMV-seropositive.

This chain links TRBV15 with TRBJ2-1, with TRBD2 identical over 12 bases. Germline values: CDR1 LNHNV, CDR2 YYDKDF (reference sequence). The V and J ends lost 7 bases and 8 bases, in that order; junction bases with no gene match: 9. There are 15 residues in the CDR3. The CDR3 region has the DNA TGTGCCACCAACCCCGCTAGCGGGAGGGCCCATGAGCAGTTCTTC. Protein sequence: CATNPASGRAHEQFF.

The rearrangement links TRBV6-6 to TRBJ1-6, with D unclear. The CDR3 is 15 amino acids. From germline, CDR1 is MNHNY and CDR2 SVGAGI (reference sequence). V lost 0 bases and J 9 bases, leaving 12 bases between the germline ends. CDR3 in amino acids: CASSYSNHEASPLHF. The CDR3 region has the DNA TGTGCCAGCAGTTACTCGAATCACGAGGCTTCACCCCTCCACTTT.

J is TRBJ2-7 and V is TRBV4-1; tentatively, D is TRBD1 (8 bases). With 4 bases removed from V and 1 base from J, the gap between germline ends came to 20 bases. The CDR3 is made up of 17 amino acids. The germline CDR1 and CDR2 sequences are MGHRA and YSYEKL. CDR3 sequence reads: CASSPGGGRGLSYEQYF. The CDR3 DNA sequence: TGCGCCAGCAGCCCAGGGGGGGGCAGGGGGCTATCCTACGAGCAGTACTTC.

V and J are TRBV6-5 and TRBJ1-2; 9 bases map to TRBD1. Unmatched junction bases numbered 9, after V lost 10 bases and J lost 6 bases. Germline V gene data show CDR1 as MNHEY and CDR2 as SVGAGI. The CDR3 extends over 13 amino acids. As DNA, the CDR3 is TGTGCCACCCTTCCGGGACAGGGAAATGGCTACACCTTC. Amino acids: CATLPGQGNGYTF.

CDR3 bases: TGTGCCAGCAGTGAGCCACAGGGGAACTATGGCTACACCTTC. Its translation: CASSEPQGNYGYTF. This chain joins TRBV6-1 and TRBJ1-2, with 7 bases aligning to TRBD1. The CDR3 runs to 14 residues. The V segment lost 3 bases and the J segment 2 bases; nucleotides outside the gene matches: 3. CDR1 and CDR2 (germline): MNHNS, SASEGT.

This clone has more than one count but fewer than ten. The chain carries TRBV5-6 and TRBJ1-2, with D tentatively TRBD1 (5 bases). V dropped 4 bases and J dropped 4 bases, with 23 bases sitting between them. Germline V gene lookup returns CDR1 SGHDT and CDR2 YYEEEE. This CDR3 spans 17 amino acids. The CDR3 DNA is TGTGCCAGCAGCCGAGGCTTGGGGGAGGGCGGCGGCTATGGCTACACCTTC. Its translation is CASSRGLGEGGGYGYTF.

The chain has TRBV29-1 and TRBJ1-1, with D unresolved. CDR3 length: 14 amino acids. Trimming pared 5 bases from V and 0 bases from J, leaving 13 bases between. The germline CDR1 and CDR2 sequences are SQVTM and ANQGSEA. The CDR3 sequence: CSVPDYSMNTEAFF. The CDR3 bases are TGCAGCGTTCCTGACTATTCTATGAACACTGAAGCTTTCTTT. Using reference TRBV29-1 and TRBJ1-1 for the parts outside the CDR3, the full variable domain is SAVISQKPSRDICQRGTSLTIQCQVDSQVTMMFWYRQQPGQSLTLIATANQGSEATYESGFVIDKFPISRPNLTFSTLTVSNMSPEDSSIYLCSVPDYSMNTEAFFGQGTRLTVV.

The rearrangement links TRBV18 to TRBJ2-2; TRBD1 matches 7 bases. Germline V gives CDR1 KGHSH, CDR2 LQKENI. The length of the CDR3 is 15 residues. J was trimmed by 2 bases and V by 6 bases; bases with no gene match: 6. The chain's CDR3 is CASSPDRANTGELFF. CDR3 in DNA: TGTGCCAGCTCTCCTGACAGGGCTAACACCGGGGAGCTGTTTTTT.

The genes are TRBV6-5 and TRBJ2-5, with a weak D call TRBD2 (6 bases). The V end lost 1 base, the J end lost 5 bases, and 11 bases lay between the germline ends. Per germline, CDR1 MNHEY and CDR2 SVGAGI. The CDR3 totals 14 residues. The CDR3 DNA is TGTGCCAGCAGTTACTACCAGGGAGGTGAGACCCAGTACTTC. Protein sequence: CASSYYQGGETQYF.

This chain connects TRBV5-4 to TRBJ2-7; TRBD1 agrees at 7 bases. V lost 10 bases, J lost 0 bases, and 7 bases stayed unmatched. The germline gives CDR1 SGHNT, CDR2 YYREEE (reference sequence). The CDR3 has 13 residues. The CDR3 DNA reads TGTGCCGTCCGGGACAGAGCCTCCTACGAGCAGTACTTC. It yields the protein CAVRDRASYEQYF.

This sequence joins TRBV11-2 and TRBJ2-2; maybe TRBD2 (5 bases). The CDR3 totals 19 residues. The ends were cut back, 5 bases at V and 0 bases at J, with 22 bases in the middle. In germline, CDR1 is SGHAT, CDR2 FQNNGV. CDR3 sequence: CASSPLFPVGLANTGELFF. The CDR3 nucleotides are TGTGCCAGCAGCCCCTTGTTCCCCGTAGGACTCGCGAACACCGGGGAGCTGTTTTTT.

The rearrangement joins TRBV7-7 to TRBJ2-5; D remains unclear. Trimming pared 0 bases from V and 1 base from J, leaving 6 bases between. The CDR3 contains 14 residues. Germline CDR1 SSHAT, CDR2 FNYEAQ (reference sequence). The CDR3 DNA reads as TGTGCCAGCAGCTTAGCGGTCAGCCAAGAGACCCAGTACTTC. This sequence encodes CASSLAVSQETQYF.

This chain connects TRBV2 to TRBJ1-1; the match to TRBD1 covers 7 bases. In germline, CDR1 is SNHLY, CDR2 FYNNEI. J was trimmed by 6 bases and V by 9 bases; bases with no gene match: 4. CDR3 length: 11 residues. The DNA of the CDR3 is TGTGCCAGTTACGGGACAGCTGAAGCTTTCTTT. Its protein is CASYGTAEAFF.

V is TRBV4-1 and J is TRBJ2-5; TRBD2 aligns across 10 bases. The CDR3 covers 15 residues. The germline V gene has CDR1 MGHRA and CDR2 YSYEKL. With V trimmed by 1 base and J by 5 bases, 4 bases remained unmatched. For the CDR3, the DNA is TGCGCCAGCAGCCAAGTGGGACTAGCGACGGAGACCCAGTACTTC. This translates into CASSQVGLATETQYF.

The CDR3, as DNA: TGTGCCAGCAGCTTAGGGCGGGGATCCCTCGAGCAGTACTTC. Residues: CASSLGRGSLEQYF. This chain links TRBV11-2 with TRBJ2-7; maybe TRBD2 (6 bases). V dropped 1 base and J dropped 6 bases, with 13 bases sitting between them. Germline CDR1 is SGHAT and CDR2 is FQNNGV. The CDR3 contains 14 residues.

The chain has TRBV19 and TRBJ1-1; a possible D gene is TRBD1 (5 bases). V was trimmed by 3 bases and J by 5 bases, leaving 13 bases between them. CDR1 LNHDA and CDR2 SQIVND come from the germline V gene (reference sequence). This CDR3 contains 14 residues. This CDR3 reads CASSIQGLGTEAFF. CDR3 sequence (DNA): TGTGCCAGTAGTATTCAGGGACTGGGAACTGAAGCTTTCTTT.

The chain links TRBV7-9 to TRBJ1-2; no clear D gene. The V gene lost 5 bases and the J gene lost 8 bases, with 12 bases spanning the gap. The V gene's germline CDR1 is SEHNR and CDR2 FQNEAQ (reference sequence). CDR3 length: 12 residues. CDR3: CASSPGGKGYTF. CDR3 nucleotides: TGTGCCAGCAGCCCCGGAGGGAAGGGCTACACCTTC.

This chain connects TRBV28 to TRBJ2-1; 11 nucleotides match TRBD2. The CDR3 is made up of 15 amino acids. Germline V CDR1 and CDR2: MDHEN, SYDVKM. V shed 2 bases, J shed 6 bases, and the junction held 3 bases outside the gene matches. The CDR3 region is CASSLASGRFNEQFF. CDR3 DNA: TGTGCCAGCAGTTTAGCTAGCGGGAGGTTCAATGAGCAGTTCTTC.

J is TRBJ2-3 and V is TRBV18; 8 bases match TRBD1. V shed 3 bases, J shed 1 base, and the junction held 15 bases outside the gene matches. Germline-derived CDR1 and CDR2 are KGHSH and LQKENI. This CDR3 spans 19 amino acids. This chain's CDR3 is CASSPSRDRILGGTDTQYF. Written as DNA, the CDR3 is TGTGCCAGCTCACCGTCCCGGGACAGGATCTTAGGGGGCACAGATACGCAGTATTTT.

The chain links TRBV4-2 to TRBJ1-5; D not certain. The germline V gene encodes CDR1 LGHNA and CDR2 YNFKEQ. V shed 3 bases and J shed 3 bases, with 12 bases lying between them. CDR3 length equals 15 residues. CDR3 in amino acids: CASSHSGGPNQPQHF. Here the CDR3 DNA reads TGTGCCAGCAGCCACTCCGGAGGGCCCAATCAGCCCCAGCATTTT.

This rearrangement joins TRBV7-9 to TRBJ2-7, with 8 nucleotides matching TRBD2. Germline V gene lookup returns CDR1 SEHNR and CDR2 FQNEAQ (reference sequence). With 11 bases clipped from V and 3 bases from J, the junction kept 21 bases outside the gene matches. This CDR3 contains 17 residues. The CDR3 DNA sequence: TGTGCCTGCACTAATTGGGGGTCCCGGGGGGGGGACTACGAGCAGTACTTC. It is translated as CACTNWGSRGGDYEQYF.